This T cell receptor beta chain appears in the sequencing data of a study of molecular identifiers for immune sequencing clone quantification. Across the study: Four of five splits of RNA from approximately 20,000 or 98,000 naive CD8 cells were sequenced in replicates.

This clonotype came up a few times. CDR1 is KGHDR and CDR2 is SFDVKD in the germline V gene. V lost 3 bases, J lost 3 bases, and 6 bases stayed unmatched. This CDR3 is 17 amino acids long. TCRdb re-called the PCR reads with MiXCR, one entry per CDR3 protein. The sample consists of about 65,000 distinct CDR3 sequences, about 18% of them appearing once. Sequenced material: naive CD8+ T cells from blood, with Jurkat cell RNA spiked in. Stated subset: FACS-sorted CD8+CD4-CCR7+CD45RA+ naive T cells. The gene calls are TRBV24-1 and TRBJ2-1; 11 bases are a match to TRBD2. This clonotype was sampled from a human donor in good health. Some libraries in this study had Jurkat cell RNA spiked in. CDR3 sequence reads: CATSDRRLAGIYNEQFF. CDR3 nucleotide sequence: TGTGCCACCAGTGATCGAAGACTAGCGGGAATCTACAATGAGCAGTTCTTC.